These T cell receptor beta chains were read from a single sample in a study of control samples from healthy donors and cancer patients. Sequencing used immunoSEQ multiplex PCR; TCRdb keeps in-frame clones, though not all of them. The table shows approximately 170,000 clones, with around 90% occurring only once. Sequencing was done on a sample of blood. Receptor source: a woman between 50 and 59 years old in good health. Each CDR3 is given with its conserved first and last residue. D genes are given only for firm matches. Clone size is given for some rows only: seen once, a few or many times, or a class if the clone is expanded.

>-|TRBV29-1|-|TRBJ1-4
CSVGRQDEKLFF
TGCAGCGTGGGACGCCAGGATGAAAAACTGTTTTTT
>TRBD2|TRBV2|-|TRBJ2-1
CASRRTSGNEQFF
TGTGCCAGCCGGAGGACTAGCGGGAATGAGCAGTTCTTC
>-|TRBV19|-|TRBJ1-5
CASSIAQGGGVRQPQHF
TGTGCCAGTAGTATAGCACAGGGTGGCGGAGTTAGGCAGCCCCAGCATTTT
>-|TRBV7-8|few|TRBJ1-2
CASSVGSVGGYTF
TGTGCCAGCAGCGTGGGAAGTGTTGGCGGCTACACCTTC
>-|TRBV28|-|TRBJ1-2
CASSLRTHGYTF
TGTGCCAGCAGTTTACGTACCCATGGCTACACCTTC
>TRBD1|TRBV9|-|TRBJ1-2
CASSVDLTGDYGYTF
TGTGCCAGCAGCGTAGATTTAACAGGGGACTATGGCTACACCTTC
>-|TRBV19|-|TRBJ1-5
CASKDSGRGNQPQHF
TGTGCCAGTAAGGATTCAGGTAGGGGCAATCAGCCCCAGCATTTT
>-|TRBV19|-|TRBJ1-6
CASQQREVRDSPLHF
TGTGCCAGCCAGCAGCGTGAGGTCCGTGATTCACCCCTCCACTTT
>-|TRBV27|-|TRBJ1-5
CASSPRVFQPQHF
TGTGCCAGCAGCCCAAGGGTGTTTCAGCCCCAGCATTTT
>-|TRBV9|-|TRBJ1-4
CASSVDLGWNEKLFF
TGTGCCAGCAGCGTAGACCTGGGATGGAATGAAAAACTGTTTTTT
>-|TRBV28|-|TRBJ2-7
CASYTRQPYEQYF
TGTGCCAGCTACACTCGACAGCCCTACGAGCAGTACTTC
>TRBD1|TRBV7-9|-|TRBJ2-7
CASRIQGHYEQYF
TGTGCCAGCCGTATACAGGGGCACTACGAGCAGTACTTC
>-|TRBV6-2/TRBV6-3|-|TRBJ2-7
CASSLNGPGEQYF
TGTGCCAGCAGTCTAAATGGTCCGGGGGAGCAGTACTTC
>-|TRBV2|-|TRBJ2-3
CASSEGEADTQYF
TGTGCCAGCAGTGAAGGGGAGGCAGATACGCAGTATTTT
>-|TRBV7-9|-|TRBJ1-2
CASSLLGAADGYTF
TGTGCCAGCAGCTTACTCGGGGCCGCTGATGGCTACACCTTC
>-|TRBV28|-|TRBJ2-1
CASTPGGVDNEQFF
TGTGCCAGCACCCCTGGGGGAGTGGACAATGAGCAGTTCTTC
>TRBD1|TRBV7-7|-|TRBJ2-6
CASSEGQGISGANVLTF
TGTGCTAGCAGTGAGGGACAGGGGATATCTGGGGCCAACGTCCTGACTTTC
>-|TRBV27|-|TRBJ2-7
CASKTDVGGDEQYF
TGTGCCAGCAAAACCGACGTAGGAGGGGACGAGCAGTACTTC
>TRBD1|TRBV5-6|-|TRBJ1-6
CASSPTGRSSPLHF
TGTGCCAGCAGCCCGACAGGGAGGAGTTCACCCCTCCACTTT
>-|TRBV18|-|TRBJ1-2
CASSPRGGIDGYTF
TGTGCCAGCTCACCTAGGGGAGGGATCGATGGCTACACCTTC
>TRBD1|TRBV12-3/TRBV12-4|-|TRBJ1-2
CASTNRGDYGYTF
TGTGCCAGCACTAACAGGGGTGACTATGGCTACACCTTC
>-|TRBV15|-|TRBJ1-1
CATSRVRGLNTEAFF
TGTGCCACCAGCAGAGTCAGGGGCCTGAACACTGAAGCTTTCTTT
>-|TRBV4-1|once|TRBJ1-4
CASSQGAGAGEKLFF
TGCGCCAGCAGCCAAGGCGCAGGGGCAGGTGAAAAACTGTTTTTT
>-|TRBV6-4|-|TRBJ1-2
CASRAWGGGGYTF
TGTGCCAGCAGGGCATGGGGTGGAGGCGGCTACACCTTC
>TRBD1|TRBV11-3|-|TRBJ2-1
CASSRDRGYYNEQFF
TGTGCCAGCAGCCGGGACAGGGGTTACTACAATGAGCAGTTCTTC
>-|TRBV11-2|-|TRBJ2-7
CASSLVTSPTRKLYEQYF
TGTGCCAGCAGCTTAGTAACTAGTCCCACCCGGAAACTCTACGAGCAGTACTTC
>-|TRBV24-1|-|TRBJ2-1
CATSDLYGGSKSSYNEQFF
TGTGCCACCAGTGATTTGTATGGCGGGTCCAAAAGCTCCTACAATGAGCAGTTCTTC
>-|TRBV12-3/TRBV12-4|-|TRBJ2-5
CASSLNRETQYF
TGTGCCAGCAGTCTGAATCGGGAGACCCAGTACTTC
>TRBD1|TRBV7-3|few|TRBJ1-1
CASSPDRDTEAFF
TGTGCCAGCAGCCCGGACAGGGACACTGAAGCTTTCTTT
>TRBD1|TRBV2|-|TRBJ1-4
CASSRQGINEKLFF
TGTGCCAGCAGCCGACAGGGAATTAATGAAAAACTGTTTTTT
>-|TRBV25-1|-|TRBJ1-4
CASRLGGGEKLFF
TGTGCCAGCAGGTTGGGGGGAGGCGAAAAACTGTTTTTT
>-|TRBV24-1|-|TRBJ1-4
CATHETGPSNEKLFF
TGTGCCACCCATGAGACAGGTCCTTCTAATGAAAAACTGTTTTTT
>-|TRBV3-1/TRBV3-2|-|TRBJ2-7
CASSQGTTFYEQYF
TGTGCCAGCAGCCAAGGGACGACATTCTACGAGCAGTACTTC
>-|TRBV7-8|-|TRBJ2-2
CASSLVGGAGELFF
TGTGCCAGCAGCTTAGTAGGGGGAGCCGGGGAGCTGTTTTTT
>TRBD1|TRBV27|once|TRBJ2-1
CASSVGRGLSNEQFF
TGTGCCAGCAGTGTTGGCAGGGGGCTGAGTAATGAGCAGTTCTTC
>-|TRBV9|-|TRBJ1-6
CASSVETGGNSPLHF
TGTGCCAGCAGCGTAGAAACAGGCGGTAATTCACCCCTCCACTTT
>-|TRBV11-2|-|TRBJ1-3
CASSLRGRGAFGNTIYF
TGTGCCAGCAGCTTAAGGGGAAGGGGGGCGTTTGGAAACACCATATATTTT
>-|TRBV19|-|TRBJ2-2
CASSIGTNTGELFF
TGTGCCAGTAGTATAGGGACAAACACCGGGGAGCTGTTTTTT
>-|TRBV9|-|TRBJ2-3
CASSVAGASTDTQYF
TGTGCCAGCAGCGTAGCGGGGGCCAGCACAGATACGCAGTATTTT
>-|TRBV19|-|TRBJ1-1
CANPTVTNTEAFF
TGTGCCAACCCGACAGTAACGAACACTGAAGCTTTCTTT
>-|TRBV24-1|-|TRBJ2-7
CATSDGRGGLVPYEQYF
TGTGCCACCAGTGATGGCCGAGGAGGGCTGGTCCCCTACGAGCAGTACTTC
>-|TRBV18|-|TRBJ1-2
CASSPQGINYGYTF
TGTGCCAGCTCACCACAAGGGATCAACTATGGCTACACCTTC
>TRBD1|TRBV24-1|-|TRBJ1-2
CATSDSGTGLTF
TGTGCCACCAGTGATTCCGGGACAGGGCTCACCTTC
>-|TRBV27|-|TRBJ1-5
CASSPFYGEVNQPQHF
TGTGCCAGCAGTCCGTTCTACGGGGAGGTGAATCAGCCCCAGCATTTT
>-|TRBV4-3|-|TRBJ2-3
CASSQEQATDTQYF
TGCGCCAGCAGCCAAGAACAGGCCACAGATACGCAGTATTTT
>-|TRBV7-2|-|TRBJ2-7
CASSLEGLKVSYEQYF
TGTGCCAGCAGCTTAGAGGGGCTGAAAGTGAGCTACGAGCAGTACTTC
>-|TRBV6-5|-|TRBJ2-7
CASNLSYEQYF
TGTGCCAGCAATTTATCCTACGAGCAGTACTTC
>-|TRBV28|-|TRBJ2-7
CASSLQSLAYEQYF
TGTGCCAGCAGTTTACAGAGCCTAGCCTACGAGCAGTACTTC
>-|TRBV11-2|-|TRBJ1-2
CASSLSPWQDYGYTF
TGTGCCAGCAGCTTATCTCCATGGCAGGACTATGGCTACACCTTC
>-|TRBV5-4|-|TRBJ2-2
CASSLYQGGTGELFF
TGTGCCAGCAGCTTGTATCAGGGTGGCACCGGGGAGCTGTTTTTT
>TRBD1|TRBV27|-|TRBJ1-5
CASSPQGAGQPQHF
TGTGCCAGCAGTCCTCAGGGGGCAGGTCAGCCCCAGCATTTT
>-|TRBV6-2/TRBV6-3|-|TRBJ1-6
CASSETARNSPLHF
TGTGCCAGCAGTGAGACAGCTCGGAATTCACCCCTCCACTTT
>-|TRBV6-5|-|TRBJ1-6
CASSYSGNSPLHF
TGTGCCAGCAGTTATAGCGGTAATTCACCCCTCCACTTT
>TRBD2|TRBV7-2|-|TRBJ2-5
CASSPTGGRETQYF
TGTGCCAGCAGCCCCACGGGGGGGCGGGAGACCCAGTACTTC